Listed below are T cell receptor beta chains from one sample, sequenced in a study of T cells in tuberculosis. Method: immunoSEQ multiplex PCR; TCRdb's copy keeps in-frame clones and lacks some. The table includes tens of thousands of clones, approximately 86% detected once. Source: PBMCs, taken at tuberculosis diagnosis. The receptors were gathered from an adult with tuberculosis. Both conserved end residues are part of each CDR3. The order of the fields is J gene, D gene, V gene, clone size, CDR3 DNA, CDR3 protein. D genes are given only for firm matches. Some rows have no size entry. The others give once, few or many, or a class for an expanded clone.

j_call: TRBJ2-3
d_call: TRBD1
v_call: TRBV6-5
clone_size: NA
cdr3_nt: TGTGCCAGCGAGAGCACAGGGGGCACAGATACGCAGTATTTT
cdr3_aa: CASESTGGTDTQYF

j_call: TRBJ2-5
d_call: NA
v_call: TRBV19
clone_size: NA
cdr3_nt: TGTGCCAGTACGGACACAGGGTCATTTACAGAGACCCAGTACTTC
cdr3_aa: CASTDTGSFTETQYF

j_call: TRBJ2-2
d_call: NA
v_call: TRBV7-2
clone_size: once
cdr3_nt: TGTGCCAGCAGCTTAGTGCCGGGTCTCGGGGGAGGGGAGCTGTTTTTT
cdr3_aa: CASSLVPGLGGGELFF

j_call: TRBJ1-2
d_call: NA
v_call: TRBV25-1
clone_size: NA
cdr3_nt: TGTGCCAGCTCCATCGGGAGGGGCGAGGGCTATGGCTACACCTTC
cdr3_aa: CASSIGRGEGYGYTF

j_call: TRBJ2-3
d_call: NA
v_call: TRBV27
clone_size: NA
cdr3_nt: TGTGCCAGCAGGGTGGGGGCAACCACAGATACGCAGTATTTT
cdr3_aa: CASRVGATTDTQYF

j_call: TRBJ2-7
d_call: TRBD2
v_call: TRBV6-5
clone_size: NA
cdr3_nt: TGTGCCAGCACAACCGACGGGGGGGCCGAGCAGTACTTC
cdr3_aa: CASTTDGGAEQYF

j_call: TRBJ2-7
d_call: NA
v_call: TRBV7-8
clone_size: once
cdr3_nt: TGTGCCAGCAGGGCCTCCTACGAGCAGTACTTC
cdr3_aa: CASRASYEQYF

j_call: TRBJ1-3
d_call: TRBD1
v_call: TRBV7-8
clone_size: NA
cdr3_nt: TGTGCCAGCAGCTTAGACGCAAGACAGGGTTTTGGAAACACCATATATTTT
cdr3_aa: CASSLDARQGFGNTIYF

j_call: TRBJ2-2
d_call: NA
v_call: TRBV30
clone_size: NA
cdr3_nt: TGTGCCTGGACCCTTGAGGGCGTCGGCACCGGGGAGCTGTTTTTT
cdr3_aa: CAWTLEGVGTGELFF

j_call: TRBJ2-4
d_call: TRBD2
v_call: TRBV5-1
clone_size: NA
cdr3_nt: TGCGCCAGCAGCTTGGCCGGGGGAGGGGAAAACATTCAGTACTTC
cdr3_aa: CASSLAGGGENIQYF

j_call: TRBJ2-1
d_call: TRBD2
v_call: TRBV6-1
clone_size: NA
cdr3_nt: TGTGCCAGCAGGATGACTAGCCTCTCCTACAATGAGCAGTTCTTC
cdr3_aa: CASRMTSLSYNEQFF

j_call: TRBJ1-2
d_call: TRBD1
v_call: TRBV13
clone_size: NA
cdr3_nt: TGTGCCAGCAGCTTACTGGGACAGGGGGCTCATGGCTACACCTTC
cdr3_aa: CASSLLGQGAHGYTF

j_call: TRBJ1-5
d_call: TRBD1
v_call: TRBV6-1
clone_size: NA
cdr3_nt: TGTGCCAGCAGTTGGACAGGGGGCGATCAGCCCCAGCATTTT
cdr3_aa: CASSWTGGDQPQHF

j_call: TRBJ1-1
d_call: TRBD1
v_call: TRBV6-5
clone_size: NA
cdr3_nt: TGTGCCAGCAGCGGGGCGGGACAGGGGAAGACTGAAGCTTTCTTT
cdr3_aa: CASSGAGQGKTEAFF

j_call: TRBJ2-1
d_call: TRBD1
v_call: TRBV16
clone_size: NA
cdr3_nt: TGTGCCAGCAGCCCCGGGACAGGGAGGTTCTTC
cdr3_aa: CASSPGTGRFF

j_call: TRBJ2-1
d_call: NA
v_call: TRBV9
clone_size: NA
cdr3_nt: TGTGCCAGCAGCGAGAGGGGGGGAACCAATGAGCAGTTCTTC
cdr3_aa: CASSERGGTNEQFF

j_call: TRBJ1-5
d_call: NA
v_call: TRBV7-8
clone_size: NA
cdr3_nt: TGTGCCAGCAGCTTAGACCGGTTGCAACCCCAGCATTTT
cdr3_aa: CASSLDRLQPQHF

j_call: TRBJ1-5
d_call: TRBD1
v_call: TRBV2
clone_size: NA
cdr3_nt: TGTGCCAGCAGGGGGACAGGGTCCGGTCAGCCCCAGCATTTT
cdr3_aa: CASRGTGSGQPQHF

j_call: TRBJ1-1
d_call: NA
v_call: TRBV9
clone_size: NA
cdr3_nt: TGTGCCAGCAGCGTAGAGGGCGGGGTTGCTTTCTTT
cdr3_aa: CASSVEGGVAFF

j_call: TRBJ2-4
d_call: TRBD2
v_call: TRBV2
clone_size: NA
cdr3_nt: TGTGCCAGCACCCTTAGCGGGAGGCTAGCCAAAAACATTCAGTACTTC
cdr3_aa: CASTLSGRLAKNIQYF

j_call: TRBJ2-1
d_call: TRBD2
v_call: TRBV5-6
clone_size: NA
cdr3_nt: TGTGCCAGCAGCTTTTCGACTAGCGGCTACAATGAGCAGTTCTTC
cdr3_aa: CASSFSTSGYNEQFF

j_call: TRBJ2-2
d_call: NA
v_call: TRBV6-6
clone_size: NA
cdr3_nt: TGTGCCAGCAGAAACAGGGTTTTGAACACCGGGGAGCTGTTTTTT
cdr3_aa: CASRNRVLNTGELFF